These T cell receptor beta chains were read from a single sample in a study of cytomegalovirus exposure and HLA in healthy donors. Method: immunoSEQ multiplex PCR; TCRdb's copy keeps in-frame clones and lacks some. The sample yields roughly 90,000 clones, around 82% seen once. Sample: PBMCs. These receptors were collected from a man younger than 40 in good health and CMV-seropositive. The CDR3 runs from the conserved cysteine through the conserved F or W. The order of the fields is clone size, D gene, V gene, J gene, CDR3 protein, CDR3 DNA. D genes are given only for firm matches. Expanded clones get a size class; other rows say once, few or many, or leave the size out.

-	-	TRBV7-9	TRBJ1-3	CASSQTSGAHTIYF	TGTGCCAGCAGCCAAACCTCAGGGGCACACACCATATATTTT
once	TRBD2	TRBV7-6	TRBJ2-1	CASSRPGGGVRSEQFF	TGTGCCAGCAGCCGACCAGGCGGGGGGGTCCGGAGTGAGCAGTTCTTC
-	-	TRBV28	TRBJ2-7	CASSPLAVKIEQYF	TGTGCCAGCAGTCCCTTGGCGGTGAAAATCGAGCAGTACTTC
-	-	TRBV6-5	TRBJ2-7	CASGGGLYEQYF	TGTGCCAGCGGTGGAGGCCTCTACGAGCAGTACTTC
once	-	TRBV5-6	TRBJ2-2	CASSSGGELFF	TGTGCCAGCAGCTCCGGGGGGGAGCTGTTTTTT
-	TRBD2	TRBV7-6	TRBJ2-7	CASSSQGGRDAYEQYF	TGTGCCAGCAGCTCCCAGGGCGGGAGGGACGCCTACGAGCAGTACTTC
-	TRBD1	TRBV19	TRBJ2-7	CASSSTGGPYEQYF	TGTGCCAGTAGTTCTACAGGGGGCCCCTACGAGCAGTACTTC
-	TRBD1	TRBV28	TRBJ1-5	CASSLIGTGDQPQHF	TGTGCCAGCAGTTTAATAGGGACAGGGGATCAGCCCCAGCATTTT
few	TRBD1	TRBV11-2	TRBJ1-2	CASSFQGAGDYGYTF	TGTGCCAGCAGCTTTCAGGGGGCAGGGGACTATGGCTACACCTTC
-	TRBD1	TRBV10-2	TRBJ1-1	CASRRQGSRTEAFF	TGCGCCAGCAGGAGACAGGGGAGTCGGACTGAAGCTTTCTTT
few	-	TRBV6-6	TRBJ2-2	CASSPVSVGELFF	TGTGCCAGCAGTCCCGTCTCGGTCGGGGAGCTGTTTTTT
-	-	TRBV5-6	TRBJ2-4	CASSFSGAPQGAKNIQYF	TGTGCCAGCAGCTTCTCGGGGGCGCCACAGGGGGCCAAAAACATTCAGTACTTC
-	-	TRBV4-1	TRBJ1-1	CASSQDGQGEGMNTEAFF	TGCGCCAGCAGCCAAGATGGCCAGGGTGAAGGTATGAACACTGAAGCTTTCTTT
-	-	TRBV9	TRBJ2-5	CASSVATEGRYQETQYF	TGTGCCAGCAGCGTAGCTACAGAGGGCAGGTACCAAGAGACCCAGTACTTC
-	-	TRBV11-3	TRBJ1-4	CASSAIGGGELFF	TGTGCCAGCAGCGCGATCGGCGGGGGAGAACTGTTTTTT
-	TRBD2	TRBV5-1	TRBJ2-7	CASSLAGTSEYEQYF	TGCGCCAGCAGCCTCGCCGGGACTAGCGAATACGAGCAGTACTTC
-	-	TRBV2	TRBJ1-5	CASSEIVGHDRYSNQPQHF	TGTGCCAGCAGTGAAATTGTGGGACACGATCGTTATAGCAATCAGCCCCAGCATTTT
-	TRBD2	TRBV6-4	TRBJ2-1	CASSAAAGVGYNEQFF	TGTGCCAGCAGTGCAGCAGCGGGAGTAGGGTACAATGAGCAGTTCTTC